This T cell receptor (beta chain) emerged from a study of CD8 T cells in Susac syndrome. Sequencing of TCR beta was carried out in blood CD8+ and CD4+ T cells. The multiple sclerosis controls were treatment-naive patients, and their relapsing-remitting disease was stable or active. Roughly 0.5 to 1 ug RNA was reverse transcribed with random hexamers. TCR beta CDR3 was amplified by immunoSEQ multiplex PCR. This amplification extended across 54 Vbeta and 13 Jbeta segments. TCRdb called the immunoSEQ multiplex PCR reads again in MiXCR, with one record for every CDR3 protein. The table records roughly 130,000 distinct CDR3 sequences, about 94% of them present only once. V shed 6 bases and J 0 bases; nucleotides not matched to a gene: 0. The length of the CDR3 is 14 residues.

The sequencing sample was made of CD4+ T cells from PBMCs. The rearrangement links TRBV12-3 or TRBV12-4 to TRBJ1-3, with 9 bases matching TRBD1. The sequence derives from a human donor with multiple sclerosis. Here the CDR3 DNA reads TGTGCCAGCAGGGGACAGGGCTCTGGAAACACCATATATTTT. Amino acids: CASRGQGSGNTIYF.